The 28 T cell receptor beta chains listed next were all sequenced from one sample in a study of T cell responses to AZD1222 COVID-19 vaccine. The protocol was immunoSEQ multiplex PCR, while the TCRdb copy is restricted to in-frame clones and leaves out a portion. The sample holds more than 65,000 clones, around four fifths seen once. Sample: peripheral blood, taken 28 days after the second AZD1222 dose. These receptor sequences come from an adult who received the AZD1222 COVID-19 vaccine.

This chain joins TRBV2 and TRBJ2-1; no clear D gene. This CDR3 has 16 amino acids. Trimming took 4 bases from V and 2 from J, leaving 15 bases between them. Germline values: CDR1 SNHLY, CDR2 FYNNEI. The CDR3 DNA reads as TGTGCCAGCAGTGTCCCCCTAGTATCCCCCTACAATGAGCAGTTCTTC. It codes for CASSVPLVSPYNEQFF.

V and J are TRBV6-1 and TRBJ2-7, with TRBD2 matching over 8 bases. The germline gives CDR1 MNHNS, CDR2 SASEGT. CDR3 size: 15 residues. V was pared by 0 bases and J by 5 bases, with 6 bases of the junction left unmatched. CDR3 sequence reads: CASSEALRGGHEQYF. DNA for the CDR3: TGTGCCAGCAGTGAAGCGCTTCGGGGGGGGCACGAGCAGTACTTC.

This chain links TRBV6-1 with TRBJ1-2; D remains ambiguous. The germline gives CDR1 MNHNS, CDR2 SASEGT. This CDR3 is 16 amino acids long. V gave up 4 bases and J gave up 2 bases, with 17 bases separating them. The CDR3 DNA reads as TGTGCCAGCAGTGCCCACTTCGGGAGGTTGAACTATGGCTACACCTTC. Translated: CASSAHFGRLNYGYTF.

The chain carries TRBV5-1 and TRBJ1-5, with a weak D call TRBD1 (5 bases). Germline CDR1 SGHRS, CDR2 YFSETQ. With 4 bases removed from V and 6 bases from J, the gap between germline ends came to 14 bases. This CDR3 has 14 amino acids. The DNA of the CDR3 is TGCGCCAGCAGCCCCGGAGGAGGGGCTCAGCCCCAGCATTTT. It is translated as CASSPGGGAQPQHF. Using reference TRBV5-1 and TRBJ1-5 for the parts outside the CDR3, the full variable domain is KAGVTQTPRYLIKTRGQQVTLSCSPISGHRSVSWYQQTPGQGLQFLFEYFSETQRNKGNFPGRFSGRQFSNSRSEMNVSTLELGDSALYLCASSPGGGAQPQHFGDGTRLSIL.

The rearrangement links TRBV11-3 to TRBJ2-1; 10 nucleotides align to TRBD1. This CDR3 region has 18 residues. After removal of 4 bases from V and 6 bases from J, the junction contained 15 bases not matched to a gene. Germline-derived CDR1 and CDR2 are SGHNT and YENEEA. The CDR3 sequence: CASSSSFVRGQGSNEQFF. The CDR3 region has the DNA TGTGCCAGCAGCTCCTCTTTTGTCAGGGGACAGGGGTCCAATGAGCAGTTCTTC.

The rearrangement joins TRBV5-6 to TRBJ2-7; 7 bases map to TRBD2. The germline V gene has CDR1 SGHDT and CDR2 YYEEEE. Unmatched junction bases numbered 14, after V lost 1 base and J lost 4 bases. This CDR3 has 17 amino acids. CDR3 sequence reads: CASSLFVMTSNAYEQYF. The CDR3 DNA reads TGTGCCAGCAGCTTGTTTGTAATGACTAGCAATGCGTACGAGCAGTACTTC.

The chain recombines TRBV7-3 with TRBJ1-1; D is undetermined. Between the trimmed V and J ends, which lost 5 bases and 0 bases, there was a span of 7 bases. Per the germline V gene, CDR1 is SGHTA and CDR2 is FQGTGA. The CDR3 sequence is 13 residues long. The CDR3 region has the DNA TGTGCCAGCAGCACCACAGTGAACACTGAAGCTTTCTTT. Residues: CASSTTVNTEAFF.

The chain combines TRBV11-2 with TRBJ1-4, with 10 positions matching TRBD1. Unmatched junction bases numbered 13, after V lost 5 bases and J lost 4 bases. This CDR3 region has 18 residues. From germline, CDR1 is SGHAT and CDR2 FQNNGV. CDR3 bases: TGTGCCAGCAGCCGCCGTTCGGGTGGGGACAGGGGTAATGAAAAACTGTTTTTT. As protein: CASSRRSGGDRGNEKLFF. Filled out from reference TRBV11-2 and TRBJ1-4, the complete variable domain reads EAGVAQSPRYKIIEKRQSVAFWCNPISGHATLYWYQQILGQGPKLLIQFQNNGVVDDSQLPKDRFSAERLKGVDSTLKIQPAKLEDSAVYLCASSRRSGGDRGNEKLFFGSGTQLSVL.

CDR3 nucleotide sequence: TGTGCCAGCAGCTTAATGGGGAGCTATGGCTACACCTTC. Translating it yields CASSLMGSYGYTF. The chain employs TRBV7-3 and TRBJ1-2; D ambiguous. The V and J ends lost 1 base and 4 bases respectively, with 7 bases between them. Germline V gene lookup returns CDR1 SGHTA and CDR2 FQGTGA. The CDR3 extends over 13 amino acids.

V usage is TRBV5-4 and J usage is TRBJ1-6; no reliable D call. Trimming removed 0 bases at V and 0 bases at J, with 4 bases between. Germline CDR1 is SGHNT and CDR2 is YYREEE (reference sequence). This CDR3 comprises 15 residues. CDR3 in amino acids: CASSLGTSYNSPLHF. CDR3 DNA: TGTGCCAGCAGCTTGGGGACCTCCTATAATTCACCCCTCCACTTT.

This clone was counted at least ten times. This chain joins TRBV19 and TRBJ1-4, with 9 bases matching TRBD1. Germline values: CDR1 LNHDA, CDR2 SQIVND (reference sequence). J was trimmed by 0 bases and V by 3 bases; bases with no gene match: 5. The CDR3 spans 17 residues. As DNA, the CDR3 is TGTGCCAGTAGTATGGACAGGGGAACTTCAACTAATGAAAAACTGTTTTTT. Residues: CASSMDRGTSTNEKLFF. Combining the CDR3 with reference TRBV19 and TRBJ1-4 gives the whole variable domain DGGITQSPKYLFRKEGQNVTLSCEQNLNHDAMYWYRQDPGQGLRLIYYSQIVNDFQKGDIAEGYSVSREKKESFPLTVTSAQKNPTAFYLCASSMDRGTSTNEKLFFGSGTQLSVL.

The genes are TRBV6-1 and TRBJ1-2; TRBD1 is a possible D gene (6 bases). The V end was cut by 3 bases, the J end by 5 bases, with 28 bases between. The CDR3 sequence is 19 residues long. Germline values: CDR1 MNHNS, CDR2 SASEGT. The CDR3: CASSDGGAGVYGWIYGYTF. DNA for the CDR3: TGTGCCAGCAGTGACGGGGGGGCCGGGGTCTATGGTTGGATATATGGCTACACCTTC.

V is TRBV6-1 and J is TRBJ2-3; 14 positions match TRBD2. The CDR3 length is 16 residues. Germline V gene data show CDR1 as MNHNS and CDR2 as SASEGT. J gave up 5 bases and V 3 bases, and 4 bases lay outside the gene matches. CDR3 region: CASSETSGGAGDTQYF. DNA for the CDR3: TGTGCCAGCAGTGAGACTAGCGGGGGGGCCGGAGATACGCAGTATTTT.

The chain is built from TRBV21-1 and TRBJ2-2. TRBV21-1 is noted as a pseudogene. CDR3 length equals 18 residues. The CDR3 loop reads CASSKETSGLGNTGELFF. The CDR3 nucleotides read TGTGCCAGCAGCAAAGAGACTTCTGGGCTCGGGAACACCGGGGAGCTGTTTTTT.

The rearrangement uses TRBV13 and TRBJ2-3; D ambiguous. This CDR3 has 14 residues. V gave up 5 bases and J gave up 0 bases, with 9 bases separating them. The germline CDR1 and CDR2 sequences are PRHDT and FYEKMQ (reference sequence). CDR3 sequence (DNA): TGTGCCAGCAGCGGTGGCAGCAGCACAGATACGCAGTATTTT. Translated, it gives CASSGGSSTDTQYF.

The chain recombines TRBV7-9 with TRBJ1-2; D not resolved. The V gene lost 0 bases and the J gene lost 3 bases, with 5 bases spanning the gap. The CDR3 is made up of 13 amino acids. Germline loops: CDR1 SEHNR, CDR2 FQNEAQ (reference sequence). Here the CDR3 DNA reads TGTGCCAGCAGCTTAGCCACAGACTATGGCTACACCTTC. This sequence encodes CASSLATDYGYTF.

The rearrangement joins TRBV29-1 to TRBJ1-1, with 9 nucleotides matching TRBD1. J lost 6 bases, V lost 6 bases, and 8 bases had no gene match. The CDR3 contains 13 residues. Germline-derived CDR1 and CDR2 are SQVTM and ANQGSEA. The CDR3 loop is CSVTPGQGPEAFF. In DNA form, the CDR3 reads TGCAGCGTCACCCCGGGACAGGGACCTGAAGCTTTCTTT.

This chain connects TRBV10-3 to TRBJ1-1; D is unresolved. Deletions cut 4 bases from V and 0 bases from J, with 18 bases between. Germline CDR1 ENHRY, CDR2 SYGVKD. The CDR3 contains 17 residues. The CDR3 DNA sequence: TGTGCCATCAGTGTCGCAGAAGGTTACAGAATGAACACTGAAGCTTTCTTT. It yields the protein CAISVAEGYRMNTEAFF.

This chain uses TRBV20-1 with TRBJ2-3; a possible D gene is TRBD2 (5 bases). Germline-derived CDR1 and CDR2 are DFQATT and SNEGSKA (reference sequence). The CDR3 sequence is 11 residues long. Trimming took off 6 bases at V and 6 bases at J, with 10 bases between the two ends. The CDR3 is CSAVRRDTQYF. The CDR3 nucleotides read TGCAGTGCGGTTCGGAGGGATACGCAGTATTTT.

The chain is built from TRBV25-1 and TRBJ2-1; TRBD2 aligns across 7 bases. The CDR3 has 18 amino acids. Germline values: CDR1 MGHDK, CDR2 SYGVNS. V shed 2 bases and J 5 bases; nucleotides not matched to a gene: 15. The CDR3 region has the DNA TGTGCCAGCAGTGAAGCCCATCACCCGGGACTAAAAGACAATGAGCAGTTCTTC. This codes for CASSEAHHPGLKDNEQFF.

The CDR3 DNA is TGTGCCAGCAGCCCGACAGGGCCCTACGAGCAGTACTTC. Amino acid sequence: CASSPTGPYEQYF. This chain links TRBV7-8 with TRBJ2-7; 7 positions match TRBD1. The junction had 3 bases not matched to a gene; V was cut back by 5 bases and J by 2 bases. The CDR3 has 13 residues. The germline V gene encodes CDR1 SGHVS and CDR2 FQNEAQ.

This clone came up many times. CDR3 DNA sequence: TGTGCCAGCAGGATGGGACAGGGGCAGGAAAAACTGTTTTTT. It yields the protein CASRMGQGQEKLFF. The chain employs TRBV28 and TRBJ1-4, with 10 nucleotides matching TRBD1. V was clipped by 6 bases and J by 8 bases; unmatched bases: 6. The CDR3 length is 14 residues. Per germline, CDR1 MDHEN and CDR2 SYDVKM.

This chain links TRBV30 with TRBJ2-7; D is perhaps TRBD1 (5 bases). The germline V gene encodes CDR1 GTSNPN and CDR2 SVGIG (reference sequence). The CDR3 runs 11 residues. Trimming cost V 1 base and J 7 bases, with 8 bases left between them. The CDR3 sequence is CAWSGTSEQYF. The CDR3 nucleotides are TGTGCCTGGAGTGGGACAAGTGAGCAGTACTTC.

The rearrangement links TRBV11-2 to TRBJ1-3; possibly TRBD1 for D (5 bases). Looked up from germline, CDR1 is SGHAT and CDR2 is FQNNGV. With 3 bases removed from V and 0 bases from J, the gap between germline ends came to 12 bases. The CDR3 spans 16 residues. The CDR3 region is CASSLRQPISGNTIYF. The CDR3 DNA sequence: TGTGCCAGCAGCTTGAGACAGCCTATCTCTGGAAACACCATATATTTT.

This sequence joins TRBV11-2 and TRBJ2-3; the D gene could be TRBD1 or TRBD2 (5 bases each). Per germline, CDR1 SGHAT and CDR2 FQNNGV. With 1 base removed from V and 3 bases from J, the gap between germline ends came to 11 bases. There are 15 residues in the CDR3. The CDR3 region has the DNA TGTGCCAGCAGCTTAGTAGCGACAGTAACAGATACGCAGTATTTT. Its translation is CASSLVATVTDTQYF.

This clone was seen only once. The V gene is TRBV6-2 or TRBV6-3, the J gene TRBJ1-1; no clear D gene. Germline CDR1 reads MNHEY; CDR2 reads SVGEGT. The CDR3 contains 13 residues. Trimming stripped 5 bases from V and 7 bases from J, with 14 bases between. The CDR3 nucleotides are TGTGCCAGCAGTGCCCTGGGGTCCGTTGAAGCTTTCTTT. It specifies CASSALGSVEAFF.

V and J are TRBV5-4 and TRBJ2-1; D may be TRBD2 (6 bases). This CDR3 comprises 15 residues. Germline V lookup: CDR1 SGHNT, CDR2 YYREEE (reference sequence). V was pared by 5 bases and J by 5 bases, with 17 bases between. The CDR3 is CASSTPGLRHNEQFF. CDR3 in DNA: TGTGCCAGCAGTACCCCGGGACTGAGGCACAATGAGCAGTTCTTC.

The chain recombines TRBV7-2 with TRBJ2-1; 7 bases are a match to TRBD2. The junction had 11 bases not matched to a gene; V was cut back by 5 bases and J by 4 bases. The CDR3 has 16 amino acids. Per the germline V gene, CDR1 is SGHTA and CDR2 is FQGNSA. CDR3 protein: CASSPLGASGYNEQFF. The CDR3, as DNA: TGTGCCAGCAGCCCTCTTGGGGCTAGCGGATACAATGAGCAGTTCTTC. The complete variable domain, with remaining parts taken from reference TRBV7-2 and TRBJ2-1, reads GAGVSQSPSNKVTEKGKDVELRCDPISGHTALYWYRQSLGQGLEFLIYFQGNSAPDKSGLPSDRFSAERTGGSVSTLTIQRTQQEDSAVYLCASSPLGASGYNEQFFGPGTRLTVL.